The text below deals with one T cell receptor beta chain. TCRdb's copy holds only in-frame clones and misses some; the assay was immunoSEQ multiplex PCR. The sample yields some 70,000 clones, roughly 84% seen once. CDR1 and CDR2 (germline): LNHDA, SQIVND (reference sequence). V lost 5 bases and J lost 10; bases outside the gene matches: 19. This CDR3 spans 16 amino acids. The data were obtained in a study of blood T cell repertoires in COVID-19. Background on the study: Researchers got acute and convalescent COVID-19 samples from the United States, Italy and Spain. Sample material is recorded as cDNA or gDNA derived from T cells, B-cell-depleted T cells, or PBMCs.

The clonotype was recovered from a man aged 45-65 years with active COVID-19. This chain uses TRBV19 with TRBJ1-1, with 7 positions matching TRBD1. Sequenced sample: peripheral blood. CDR3 DNA: TGTGCCAGTAGTGATCGCCTACAGGGGCCCCATGGGGGAGCTTTCTTT. This codes for CASSDRLQGPHGGAFF.